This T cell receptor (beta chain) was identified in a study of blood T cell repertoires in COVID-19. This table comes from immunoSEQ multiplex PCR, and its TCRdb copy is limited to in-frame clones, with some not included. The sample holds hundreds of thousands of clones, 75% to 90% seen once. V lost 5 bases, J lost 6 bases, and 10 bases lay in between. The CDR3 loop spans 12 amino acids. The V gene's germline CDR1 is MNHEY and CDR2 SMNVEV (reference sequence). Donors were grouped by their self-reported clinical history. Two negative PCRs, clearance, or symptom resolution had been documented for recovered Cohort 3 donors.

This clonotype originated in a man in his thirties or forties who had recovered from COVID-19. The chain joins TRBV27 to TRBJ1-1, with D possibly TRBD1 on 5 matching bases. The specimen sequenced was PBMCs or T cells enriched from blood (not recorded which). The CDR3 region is CASSPAGSEAFF. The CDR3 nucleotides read TGTGCCAGCAGTCCGGCAGGGTCTGAAGCTTTCTTT.